The 15 T cell receptor beta chains listed next were all sequenced from one sample in a study of blood T cell repertoires in COVID-19 (dated by TCRdb to the early 2020s). The method behind the library was the immunoSEQ multiplex PCR assay. What TCRdb holds here is the immuneACCESS table cut down to in-frame rearrangements. Part of the clones is not present; checked against another copy, under half of the missing clones reflect an unresolved V gene, and the others are unexplained. Within this sample are over 120,000 clones, with about 89% of them counted one time only. Under 3% of the sample is taken by the ten largest. Material for sequencing was peripheral blood. The origin of the receptors is a man in his fifties or sixties with active or convalescent COVID-19.

The chain has TRBV19 and TRBJ2-7; 7 positions agree with TRBD1. There are 16 residues in the CDR3. The J segment lost 2 bases and the V segment lost 5 bases, leaving 12 bases of the junction unmatched. The germline CDR1 and CDR2 sequences are LNHDA and SQIVND (reference sequence). CDR3 region: CASSAQRGPHPYEQYF. CDR3 sequence (DNA): TGTGCCAGTAGTGCACAAAGGGGGCCTCACCCCTACGAGCAGTACTTC.

The chain couples TRBV5-1 to TRBJ1-2; 8 nucleotides line up with TRBD1. This CDR3 comprises 15 residues. V was clipped by 2 bases and J by 3 bases; unmatched bases: 6. The germline gives CDR1 SGHRS, CDR2 YFSETQ. The CDR3 spells CASSFRDRRDYGYTF. The CDR3 DNA is TGCGCCAGCAGCTTCCGGGACAGGAGAGACTATGGCTACACCTTC.

The chain uses TRBV7-3 and TRBJ2-3; TRBD2 matches at 8 bases. Looked up from germline, CDR1 is SGHTA and CDR2 is FQGTGA. The CDR3 is 14 residues long. J was trimmed by 3 bases and V by 8 bases; bases with no gene match: 7. CDR3 region: CASSTRGGTDTQYF. In nucleotides, the CDR3 is TGTGCCAGCTCAACCCGGGGGGGAACAGATACGCAGTATTTT.

Here the CDR3 reads CASSIDEETYEQYF. For the CDR3, the DNA is TGTGCCAGTAGTATAGACGAGGAGACCTACGAGCAGTACTTC. V and J are TRBV19 and TRBJ2-7; the D is unclear. CDR1 is LNHDA, CDR2 SQIVND, per germline (reference sequence). The V end lost 0 bases, the J end lost 2 bases, and 8 bases lay between the germline ends. This CDR3 region has 14 residues.

This rearrangement joins TRBV2 to TRBJ1-6; D unclear. This CDR3 is built from 17 residues. CDR1 is SNHLY and CDR2 is FYNNEI in the germline V gene. Trimming cost V 4 bases and J 0 bases, with 13 bases left between them. The CDR3 DNA reads TGTGCCAGCAGTGGAGGTCCAGCGAGCTCCTATAATTCACCCCTCCACTTT. Its protein product is CASSGGPASSYNSPLHF. Full variable domain (remainder filled in from reference TRBV2 and TRBJ1-6): EPEVTQTPSHQVTQMGQEVILRCVPISNHLYFYWYRQILGQKVEFLVSFYNNEISEKSEIFDDQFSVERPDGSNFTLKIRSTKLEDSAMYFCASSGGPASSYNSPLHFGNGTRLTVT.

The CDR3 DNA follows: TGTGCCAGCAGCGCGACAGGTTCTAGCAATCAGCCCCAGCATTTT. Its translation: CASSATGSSNQPQHF. The chain couples TRBV9 to TRBJ1-5, with D perhaps TRBD1 (6 bases). Germline V gene sequence: CDR1 SGDLS, CDR2 YYNGEE. This CDR3 contains 15 residues. Trimming stripped 3 bases from V and 0 bases from J, with 10 bases between.

The chain uses TRBV28 and TRBJ2-1; TRBD2 aligns across 16 bases. Germline CDR1 reads MDHEN; CDR2 reads SYDVKM. The CDR3 length is 16 residues. J lost 8 bases, V lost 4 bases, and 5 bases had no gene match. CDR3 bases: TGTGCCAGCAGTTCGGGACTAGCGGGGGGGCCCGATGAGCAGTTCTTC. As protein: CASSSGLAGGPDEQFF.

The V and J genes are TRBV6-5 and TRBJ2-5; TRBD2 agrees at 12 bases. V was pared by 6 bases and J by 5 bases, with 4 bases of the junction left unmatched. CDR1 MNHEY and CDR2 SVGAGI come from the germline V gene. The CDR3 has 14 amino acids. CDR3 DNA: TGTGCCAGCAGCCTAGCGGGAGGGGACGAGACCCAGTACTTC. Encoded protein: CASSLAGGDETQYF.

This sequence joins TRBV18 and TRBJ2-1; 8 nucleotides align to TRBD2. The trim removed 2 bases at V and 9 bases at J, leaving 3 bases unmatched. Germline V lookup: CDR1 KGHSH, CDR2 LQKENI. CDR3 size: 13 residues. The CDR3: CASSPGGGSEQFF. As DNA, the CDR3 is TGTGCCAGCTCACCAGGCGGGGGGAGTGAGCAGTTCTTC.

This clone was picked up a small number of times. This rearrangement joins TRBV7-2 to TRBJ2-7; TRBD2 agrees at 7 bases. The trim removed 3 bases at V and 4 bases at J, leaving 12 bases unmatched. Germline V gives CDR1 SGHTA, CDR2 FQGNSA. The CDR3 consists of 16 residues. CDR3: CASSFGAGVRSYEQYF. The CDR3 bases are TGTGCCAGCAGCTTTGGGGCGGGAGTCCGGTCTTACGAGCAGTACTTC. Filled out from reference TRBV7-2 and TRBJ2-7, the complete variable domain reads GAGVSQSPSNKVTEKGKDVELRCDPISGHTALYWYRQSLGQGLEFLIYFQGNSAPDKSGLPSDRFSAERTGGSVSTLTIQRTQQEDSAVYLCASSFGAGVRSYEQYFGPGTRLTVT.

V is TRBV7-2 and J is TRBJ2-5; D is uncertain. Germline V CDR1 and CDR2: SGHTA, FQGNSA. Trimming removed 6 bases at V and 3 bases at J, with 5 bases between. CDR3 size: 11 residues. The CDR3 region has the DNA TGTGCCAGCAGGGCAGAAGAGACCCAGTACTTC. This codes for CASRAEETQYF. Looking up the rest from reference TRBV7-2 and TRBJ2-5 gives the full variable domain: GAGVSQSPSNKVTEKGKDVELRCDPISGHTALYWYRQSLGQGLEFLIYFQGNSAPDKSGLPSDRFSAERTGGSVSTLTIQRTQQEDSAVYLCASRAEETQYFGPGTRLLVL.

The chain carries TRBV6-5 and TRBJ1-1; 9 bases agree with TRBD1. This CDR3 has 15 residues. Looked up from germline, CDR1 is MNHEY and CDR2 is SVGAGI. The V gene end was trimmed by 5 bases and the J gene end by 5 bases; junction bases not matched to a gene: 9. For the CDR3, the DNA is TGTGCCAGCAGTAAGGGAAGGGACAGGGATACTGAAGCTTTCTTT. Its protein product is CASSKGRDRDTEAFF.

This chain connects TRBV7-6 to TRBJ2-3; a possible D gene is TRBD2 (6 bases). The germline V gene encodes CDR1 SGHVS and CDR2 FNYEAQ. Trimming removed 3 bases at V and 6 bases at J, with 16 bases between. There are 15 residues in the CDR3. The CDR3 DNA reads as TGTGCCAGCAGCTTCGGGGCCGGGGGAAGGGATACGCAGTATTTT. It encodes CASSFGAGGRDTQYF.

This chain joins TRBV21-1 and TRBJ2-1; the DNA was not compared with TRBD1, the D call given in the table. TRBV21-1 represents a pseudogene. The CDR3 runs 17 residues. The CDR3, as DNA: TGTGCCAGCAGCAAACACCCAGGGCTAAGGTCCTACAATGAGCAGTTCTTC. The encoded protein is CASSKHPGLRSYNEQFF.

The chain couples TRBV18 to TRBJ2-7; no definite D call. Trimming removed 3 bases from V and 6 bases from J, with 9 bases in between. The CDR3 consists of 12 residues. Germline loops: CDR1 KGHSH, CDR2 LQKENI. This CDR3 reads CASSPDRSEQYF. The CDR3 DNA is TGTGCCAGCTCACCGGATCGGAGCGAGCAGTACTTC. Full variable domain (missing parts from reference TRBV18 and TRBJ2-7): NAGVMQNPRHLVRRRGQEARLRCSPMKGHSHVYWYRQLPEEGLKFMVYLQKENIIDESGMPKERFSAEFPKEGPSILRIQQVVRGDSAAYFCASSPDRSEQYFGPGTRLTVT.